This T cell receptor (beta chain) was observed in a study of post-analysis software for immune sequencing data. Study at large: Patients with relapsing-remitting, secondary progressive and progressive-relapsing multiple sclerosis courses were all represented. Broader study findings: The study found TRBV5-6, TRBV5-1 and TRBV20-1 among five TRBV segments more frequent in patients than controls.

Regarding this clonotype: Its antigen remains unknown.

J was trimmed by 8 bases and V by 3 bases; bases with no gene match: 11. The CDR3 extends over 16 amino acids. Germline V gives CDR1 LGHNA, CDR2 YNFKEQ. Sequencing libraries made from TCR beta cDNA carried unique molecular identifiers. A single record per CDR3 protein comes from TCRdb applying MiXCR to the PCR reads. The sample yields fewer than 850,000 distinct CDR3 sequences, around 27% seen once. Sequencing was performed on blood. This chain links TRBV4-2 with TRBJ1-4; 8 nucleotides align to TRBD1. This TCR derives from a girl aged 10 to 17 with multiple sclerosis. The CDR3 protein is CASSHPGRQGAEKLFF. In nucleotides, the CDR3 is TGTGCCAGCAGCCATCCCGGGAGGCAGGGGGCCGAAAAACTGTTTTTT.